These 21 T cell receptor beta chains originate from one sample sequenced in a study of cytomegalovirus exposure and HLA in healthy donors. PCR primers comprised 60 Vbeta and 13 Jbeta primers. Clones were read by immunoSEQ multiplex PCR, and TCRdb kept only the in-frame ones, dropping some. The table lists about 84,000 clones, approximately 78% of them singletons. Material for sequencing was PBMCs. These receptors all stem from a male donor in good health and CMV-seropositive.

This sequence joins TRBV7-9 and TRBJ2-3; a possible D gene is TRBD2 (5 bases). CDR1 SEHNR and CDR2 FQNEAQ come from the germline V gene (reference sequence). V shed 1 base and J shed 6 bases, with 20 bases lying between them. The CDR3 is 17 residues long. CDR3 in amino acids: CASSLGQLRDGGDTQYF. The CDR3 DNA sequence: TGTGCCAGCAGCTTAGGACAACTCCGTGATGGCGGGGATACGCAGTATTTT.

J is TRBJ2-3 and V is TRBV28; D is possibly TRBD1 (6 bases). The CDR3 consists of 13 residues. Trimming stripped 10 bases from V and 6 bases from J, with 17 bases between. CDR1 is MDHEN and CDR2 is SYDVKM in the germline V gene. The CDR3 spells CATLYREGDTQYF. CDR3 in DNA: TGTGCCACCCTCTACAGGGAAGGGGATACGCAGTATTTT.

This chain links TRBV5-6 with TRBJ1-1; D is perhaps TRBD1 (5 bases). Germline-derived CDR1 and CDR2 are SGHDT and YYEEEE. The CDR3 consists of 12 residues. The V end was cut by 5 bases, the J end by 4 bases, with 9 bases between. CDR3 protein: CASSRGGTEAFF. The CDR3, as DNA: TGTGCCAGCAGTAGGGGCGGCACTGAAGCTTTCTTT.

The V gene is TRBV4-1, the J gene TRBJ2-7, with no clear D. Trimming left V 1 base short and J 4 bases short, with 14 bases between. Germline V gives CDR1 MGHRA, CDR2 YSYEKL. The CDR3 totals 15 residues. The chain's CDR3 is CASSQVGPFSYEQYF. CDR3 sequence (DNA): TGCGCCAGCAGCCAAGTTGGGCCTTTCTCGTACGAGCAGTACTTC.

V gene TRBV7-9 combines with J gene TRBJ1-1; no reliable D call. In germline, CDR1 is SEHNR, CDR2 FQNEAQ (reference sequence). The V and J ends lost 3 bases and 1 base respectively, with 6 bases between them. CDR3 length equals 13 residues. CDR3 DNA sequence: TGTGCCAGCAGCTTTTCAGGGAACACTGAAGCTTTCTTT. The encoded protein is CASSFSGNTEAFF.

The chain is built from TRBV6-1 and TRBJ1-1, with D maybe TRBD1 (5 bases). The germline V gene has CDR1 MNHNS and CDR2 SASEGT. The CDR3 covers 14 residues. Trimming cost V 6 bases and J 1 base, with 12 bases left between them. The CDR3 DNA is TGTGCCAGCAGAGAGCAGGGTGAGAACACTGAAGCTTTCTTT. Protein: CASREQGENTEAFF.

The rearrangement uses TRBV5-4 and TRBJ2-1; D is undetermined. Germline CDR1 reads SGHNT; CDR2 reads YYREEE (reference sequence). CDR3 size: 15 residues. V was trimmed by 2 bases and J by 5 bases, leaving 14 bases between them. The CDR3 DNA sequence: TGTGCCAGCAGCTTTCCTACCCCCCCCGACAATGAGCAGTTCTTC. It codes for CASSFPTPPDNEQFF.

The table lists this clone with a count of one. The rearrangement uses TRBV6-1 and TRBJ2-5, with TRBD1 matching 8 bases. Looked up from germline, CDR1 is MNHNS and CDR2 is SASEGT. The CDR3 totals 14 residues. The trim removed 7 bases at V and 2 bases at J, leaving 6 bases unmatched. CDR3 bases: TGTGCCAGCAAGAACAGGGGGGATCAAGAGACCCAGTACTTC. It encodes CASKNRGDQETQYF.

The genes are TRBV19 and TRBJ2-3; D is possibly TRBD2 (6 bases). V was cut by 9 bases and J by 0 bases, with 10 bases left in between. In germline, CDR1 is LNHDA, CDR2 SQIVND (reference sequence). The CDR3 is made up of 13 amino acids. CDR3 bases: TGTGCCAGCACGCGGGGAAGCACAGATACGCAGTATTTT. As protein: CASTRGSTDTQYF.

By share of the sample, this clone is medium-sized (0.01 to 0.1%). This chain joins TRBV6-4 and TRBJ2-3, with 8 bases identical to TRBD2. With 4 bases clipped from V and 3 bases from J, the junction kept 0 bases outside the gene matches. Germline-derived CDR1 and CDR2 are MRHNA and SNTAGT. This CDR3 contains 13 residues. The CDR3: CASSASGTDTQYF. DNA of the CDR3: TGTGCCAGCAGTGCTAGCGGGACAGATACGCAGTATTTT.

This sequence joins TRBV6-1 and TRBJ1-1, with D maybe TRBD1 (5 bases). Trimming pared 8 bases from V and 1 base from J, leaving 17 bases between. The germline CDR1 and CDR2 sequences are MNHNS and SASEGT. The CDR3 is made up of 15 amino acids. CDR3 nucleotides: TGTGCCAGCGCATTCGGAGGGGCCAAGAACACTGAAGCTTTCTTT. Its translation is CASAFGGAKNTEAFF.

V usage is TRBV20-1 and J usage is TRBJ2-5; D gene ambiguous. Germline V gene sequence: CDR1 DFQATT, CDR2 SNEGSKA (reference sequence). The CDR3 contains 11 residues. Trimming removed 5 bases from V and 6 bases from J, with 10 bases in between. The CDR3 spells CSAYYAQTQYF. In DNA, the CDR3 is TGCAGTGCTTACTACGCCCAGACCCAGTACTTC.

This clone was found a few times. The V call is TRBV5-6, the J call TRBJ1-4, with 10 positions matching TRBD1. The CDR3 sequence is 15 residues long. The germline V gene encodes CDR1 SGHDT and CDR2 YYEEEE. The junction had 5 bases not matched to a gene; V was cut back by 2 bases and J by 7 bases. The CDR3 coding sequence is TGTGCCAGCAGCTTTGACAGGGGGCAAGGTGAAAAACTGTTTTTT. It codes for CASSFDRGQGEKLFF.

The chain carries TRBV11-2 and TRBJ2-1; 10 nucleotides line up with TRBD1. The V and J ends lost 6 bases and 7 bases, in that order; junction bases with no gene match: 18. CDR1 is SGHAT and CDR2 is FQNNGV in the germline V gene. The CDR3 totals 18 residues. As DNA, the CDR3 is TGTGCCAGCAGAGGACAGGGACAGGGGAATGTTAGGGGAAATGAGCAGTTCTTC. Translating gives CASRGQGQGNVRGNEQFF.

There are a few counts of this clone. The genes are TRBV6-5 and TRBJ2-7; TRBD1 is a possible D gene (5 bases). The V end was cut by 5 bases, the J end by 0 bases, with 11 bases between. The CDR3 totals 14 residues. The germline V gene has CDR1 MNHEY and CDR2 SVGAGI. The CDR3 region has the DNA TGTGCCAGCAGTGAAGGGGTGAGCTCCTACGAGCAGTACTTC. It translates to CASSEGVSSYEQYF.

The chain couples TRBV5-6 to TRBJ1-2, with 7 bases matching TRBD1. CDR1 is SGHDT, CDR2 YYEEEE, per germline. The CDR3 is 15 amino acids. Trimming took 4 bases from V and 5 from J; bases not matched to a gene: 11. Written as DNA, the CDR3 is TGTGCCAGCAGCGTTGGACAGGCCCTTTTGTATGGCTACACCTTC. Residues: CASSVGQALLYGYTF.

The chain employs TRBV19 and TRBJ1-3; D is undetermined. The CDR3 has 15 residues. Germline lookup yields CDR1 LNHDA and CDR2 SQIVND (reference sequence). Trimming pared 5 bases from V and 1 base from J, leaving 12 bases between. The CDR3 nucleotides read TGTGCCAGTAGTGGCCAGTCCGGGTCTGGAAACACCATATATTTT. This encodes CASSGQSGSGNTIYF.

The sample holds a few counts of this clone. This sequence joins TRBV11-2 and TRBJ2-7; a possible D gene is TRBD2 (6 bases). The length of the CDR3 is 14 residues. Germline CDR1 SGHAT, CDR2 FQNNGV. The ends were cut back, 5 bases at V and 7 bases at J, with 18 bases in the middle. DNA of the CDR3: TGTGCCAGCAGCCTCCTATGGGCTAGCGAGGAGCAGTACTTC. Encoded protein: CASSLLWASEEQYF. Complete variable domain (other parts from reference TRBV11-2 and TRBJ2-7): EAGVAQSPRYKIIEKRQSVAFWCNPISGHATLYWYQQILGQGPKLLIQFQNNGVVDDSQLPKDRFSAERLKGVDSTLKIQPAKLEDSAVYLCASSLLWASEEQYFGPGTRLTVT.

This CDR3 is CASSLWSGENTEAFF. The CDR3 bases are TGTGCCAGCAGCTTATGGTCCGGGGAGAACACTGAAGCTTTCTTT. This rearrangement joins TRBV7-9 to TRBJ1-1; D unclear. Germline V gene lookup returns CDR1 SEHNR and CDR2 FQNEAQ (reference sequence). This CDR3 is built from 15 residues. Trimming removed 2 bases from V and 1 base from J, with 11 bases in between.

This clone was seen a single time. V usage is TRBV9 and J usage is TRBJ1-3; possible D gene TRBD1, 5 bases. This CDR3 contains 15 residues. The germline V gene has CDR1 SGDLS and CDR2 YYNGEE. The V gene lost 0 bases and the J gene lost 3 bases, with 10 bases spanning the gap. CDR3 sequence reads: CASSVGGRVGNTIYF. In DNA form, the CDR3 reads TGTGCCAGCAGCGTAGGGGGCAGGGTTGGAAACACCATATATTTT.

This chain uses TRBV7-2 with TRBJ1-2; D call uncertain. Trimming took 5 bases from V and 4 from J, leaving 14 bases between them. The CDR3 length is 14 residues. Germline values: CDR1 SGHTA, CDR2 FQGNSA. CDR3 sequence reads: CASSRNQDSYGYTF. The CDR3, as DNA: TGTGCCAGCAGCCGGAATCAGGATTCCTATGGCTACACCTTC.